Below, 27 T cell receptor beta chains from the same sample are listed, as sequenced in a study of blood T cell repertoires in COVID-19. This table comes from immunoSEQ multiplex PCR, and its TCRdb copy is limited to in-frame clones, with some not included. The sample consists of some 490,000 clones, approximately 86% of them appearing once. The specimen was PBMCs or T cells enriched from blood (not recorded which). All receptors come from an older woman who had recovered from COVID-19.

The gene calls are TRBV28 and TRBJ1-1, with TRBD1 as a possible D gene (6 bases). Germline V CDR1 and CDR2: MDHEN, SYDVKM. V was clipped by 1 base and J by 0 bases, with 12 bases between them. The CDR3 has 16 amino acids. The CDR3 nucleotides are TGTGCCAGCAGTTTATCGCAGGGGCTGGTGAACACTGAAGCTTTCTTT. It specifies CASSLSQGLVNTEAFF.

The chain combines TRBV24-1 with TRBJ2-5; 12 nucleotides agree with TRBD2. Trimming took 2 bases from V and 5 from J; bases not matched to a gene: 8. The germline V gene has CDR1 KGHDR and CDR2 SFDVKD. This CDR3 is built from 17 residues. The CDR3 protein is CATSDSASGGAGETQYF. CDR3 nucleotides: TGTGCCACCAGTGATTCGGCTAGCGGGGGGGCCGGGGAGACCCAGTACTTC.

The J gene is TRBJ2-5, the V gene TRBV5-1; 9 nucleotides match TRBD1. The CDR3 contains 15 residues. V lost 3 bases to trimming and J lost 5 bases; unmatched junction nucleotides: 8. CDR1 and CDR2 from the germline V gene are SGHRS and YFSETQ. The CDR3 loop reads CASSWAQGAGETQYF. Here the CDR3 DNA reads TGCGCCAGCAGCTGGGCACAGGGGGCAGGGGAGACCCAGTACTTC.

The gene calls are TRBV3-1 (or the pseudogene TRBV3-2) and TRBJ2-7; 7 bases are shared with TRBD1. Germline loops: CDR1 LGHDT, CDR2 YNNKEL (reference sequence). V trimming: 3 bases; J trimming: 6 bases; junction bases outside the gene matches: 2. This CDR3 contains 12 residues. CDR3 residues: CASSQTGSEQYF. CDR3 in DNA: TGTGCCAGCAGCCAGACAGGGTCCGAGCAGTACTTC.

Comments on this clone: Other DNA sequences in this sample translate to the same CDR3. The V gene is TRBV24-1, the J gene TRBJ1-5; TRBD1 matches at 11 bases. The trim removed 4 bases at V and 4 bases at J, leaving 2 bases unmatched. Germline lookup yields CDR1 KGHDR and CDR2 SFDVKD. The length of the CDR3 is 15 residues. The CDR3 nucleotides read TGTGCCACCAGTGAGGGGACAGGGGGAAATCAGCCCCAGCATTTT. Its translation is CATSEGTGGNQPQHF.

The chain uses TRBV6-9 and TRBJ2-7, with a weak D call TRBD1 (6 bases). The V end was cut by 4 bases, the J end by 4 bases, with 8 bases between. This CDR3 comprises 12 residues. CDR1 is MNHGY and CDR2 is SVAAGI in the germline V gene. CDR3 region: CASSSRGYEQYV. DNA of the CDR3: TGTGCCAGCAGTTCCAGGGGTTACGAGCAGTACGTC.

The CDR3 reads CASSVRLAANTGELFF. CDR3 nucleotides: TGTGCCAGCAGCGTACGACTAGCGGCCAACACCGGGGAGCTGTTTTTT. The gene calls are TRBV9 and TRBJ2-2; 9 bases map to TRBD2. The CDR3 runs to 16 residues. V trimming: 1 base; J trimming: 2 bases; junction bases outside the gene matches: 3. CDR1 SGDLS and CDR2 YYNGEE come from the germline V gene.

This chain uses TRBV2 with TRBJ2-7; D remains unclear. Trimming pared 4 bases from V and 3 bases from J, leaving 10 bases between. This CDR3 contains 13 residues. CDR1 and CDR2 (germline): SNHLY, FYNNEI. The DNA of the CDR3 is TGTGCCAGCAGTGGACTGGTTGACTACGAGCAGTACTTC. Its translation: CASSGLVDYEQYF. Full variable domain (remainder filled in from reference TRBV2 and TRBJ2-7): EPEVTQTPSHQVTQMGQEVILRCVPISNHLYFYWYRQILGQKVEFLVSFYNNEISEKSEIFDDQFSVERPDGSNFTLKIRSTKLEDSAMYFCASSGLVDYEQYFGPGTRLTVT.

V is TRBV2 and J is TRBJ1-1; tentatively, D is TRBD1 (6 bases). The CDR3 contains 13 residues. V dropped 7 bases and J dropped 1 base, with 10 bases sitting between them. CDR1 and CDR2 from the germline V gene are SNHLY and FYNNEI. This CDR3 is CASTGTPNTEAFF. The CDR3 bases are TGTGCCAGCACCGGGACACCGAACACTGAAGCTTTCTTT. Filled out from reference TRBV2 and TRBJ1-1, the complete variable domain reads EPEVTQTPSHQVTQMGQEVILRCVPISNHLYFYWYRQILGQKVEFLVSFYNNEISEKSEIFDDQFSVERPDGSNFTLKIRSTKLEDSAMYFCASTGTPNTEAFFGQGTRLTVV.

The chain has TRBV4-1 and TRBJ2-5; no reliable D call. Germline CDR1 is MGHRA and CDR2 is YSYEKL. The CDR3 has 13 amino acids. Trimming took off 2 bases at V and 9 bases at J, with 13 bases between the two ends. The CDR3 DNA follows: TGCGCCAGCAGCCAATCGATACTGAGCGCCCAGTACTTC. Encoded protein: CASSQSILSAQYF.

V is TRBV30 and J is TRBJ1-5; 7 bases are a match to TRBD1. There are 13 residues in the CDR3. The germline V gene encodes CDR1 GTSNPN and CDR2 SVGIG (reference sequence). J gave up 5 bases and V 7 bases, and 8 bases lay outside the gene matches. CDR3 residues: CAYRGRSDQPQHF. The CDR3 coding sequence is TGTGCCTATAGGGGGCGATCTGATCAGCCCCAGCATTTT.

The V call is TRBV3-1 (or the pseudogene TRBV3-2), the J call TRBJ1-4, with 7 bases lining up with TRBD1. CDR1 is LGHDT and CDR2 is YNNKEL in the germline V gene (reference sequence). Germline trimming cut 5 bases from V and 5 bases from J; bases unmatched to any gene: 8. This CDR3 region has 15 residues. The chain's CDR3 is CASSARQGRNEKLFF. The DNA for the CDR3 is TGTGCCAGCAGCGCCCGACAGGGACGAAATGAAAAACTGTTTTTT.

The J gene is TRBJ1-5, the V gene TRBV15; D is perhaps TRBD1 (5 bases). The CDR3 runs to 18 residues. Trimming stripped 5 bases from V and 1 base from J, with 21 bases between. Per germline, CDR1 LNHNV and CDR2 YYDKDF (reference sequence). The CDR3 protein is CATSGGGPSIGSNQPQHF. The DNA of the CDR3 is TGTGCCACCAGCGGGGGGGGACCATCCATCGGGAGCAATCAGCCCCAGCATTTT. Full variable domain (rest looked up from reference TRBV15 and TRBJ1-5): DAMVIQNPRYQVTQFGKPVTLSCSQTLNHNVMYWYQQKSSQAPKLLFHYYDKDFNNEADTPDNFQSRRPNTSFCFLDIRSPGLGDTAMYLCATSGGGPSIGSNQPQHFGDGTRLSIL.

The rearrangement joins TRBV19 to TRBJ1-1, with D maybe TRBD1 (6 bases). Germline loops: CDR1 LNHDA, CDR2 SQIVND (reference sequence). CDR3 size: 15 residues. The V end was cut by 5 bases, the J end by 0 bases, with 13 bases between. This CDR3 is CASSPRQDVNTEAFF. The CDR3 nucleotides are TGTGCCAGTAGTCCCCGACAGGATGTGAACACTGAAGCTTTCTTT.

The chain recombines TRBV11-2 with TRBJ2-1; weak D call: TRBD2 (5 bases). Germline V gives CDR1 SGHAT, CDR2 FQNNGV. The ends were cut back, 1 base at V and 5 bases at J, with 18 bases in the middle. This CDR3 region has 17 residues. The CDR3 bases are TGTGCCAGCAGCTTAGTAGTTGGAGGACTCGAAAACAATGAGCAGTTCTTC. This sequence encodes CASSLVVGGLENNEQFF. Variable domain in full (rest from reference TRBV11-2 and TRBJ2-1): EAGVAQSPRYKIIEKRQSVAFWCNPISGHATLYWYQQILGQGPKLLIQFQNNGVVDDSQLPKDRFSAERLKGVDSTLKIQPAKLEDSAVYLCASSLVVGGLENNEQFFGPGTRLTVL.

The chain employs TRBV6-1 and TRBJ1-4; the match to TRBD1 covers 8 bases. Looked up from germline, CDR1 is MNHNS and CDR2 is SASEGT. Unmatched junction bases numbered 5, after V lost 2 bases and J lost 6 bases. The CDR3 covers 15 residues. DNA for the CDR3: TGTGCCAGCAGTGAATGGGGACAGGCTTATGAAAAACTGTTTTTT. Its protein product is CASSEWGQAYEKLFF.

The rearrangement links TRBV28 to TRBJ1-2, with 7 positions matching TRBD1. CDR1 MDHEN and CDR2 SYDVKM come from the germline V gene. This CDR3 spans 14 amino acids. V trimming: 7 bases; J trimming: 2 bases; junction bases outside the gene matches: 7. In DNA form, the CDR3 reads TGTGCCAGCAAGGCGGGACAGTCGAACTATGGCTACACCTTC. Protein product: CASKAGQSNYGYTF.

Comment on this clone: A read error may account for a junction end that differs from germline. The gene calls are TRBV11-2 and TRBJ2-5; D is possibly TRBD1 (6 bases). This CDR3 contains 16 residues. Germline V gene data show CDR1 as SGHAT and CDR2 as FQNNGV. The CDR3 sequence is CASKRSDRSDTETQYF. The CDR3 DNA reads as TGTGCAAGCAAGAGGTCAGACAGGTCCGATACGGAGACCCAGTACTTC.

J is TRBJ2-5 and V is TRBV7-2; TRBD2 might be the D (6 bases). Germline CDR1 SGHTA, CDR2 FQGNSA. The CDR3 covers 15 residues. V lost 1 base and J lost 5, with 14 bases in between. The DNA of the CDR3 is TGTGCCAGCAGCTTAGTTGGGGCGGGGTGGGAGACCCAGTACTTC. Protein: CASSLVGAGWETQYF.

This chain joins TRBV12-5 and TRBJ1-6; possible D gene TRBD1, 5 bases. The V gene's germline CDR1 is LGHNT and CDR2 FRNRAP. V was clipped by 8 bases and J by 9 bases, with 14 bases between them. The CDR3 runs 13 residues. The CDR3 here is CASSPGLSSPLHF. For the CDR3, the DNA is TGTGCTAGTAGTCCGGGACTTTCTTCACCCCTCCACTTT.

This clone appeared a single time. The gene calls are TRBV5-1 and TRBJ1-5; 8 positions match TRBD1. V lost 2 bases and J lost 6; bases outside the gene matches: 1. The CDR3 sequence is 13 residues long. Germline V gene sequence: CDR1 SGHRS, CDR2 YFSETQ. CDR3 nucleotides: TGCGCCAGCAGCTTAGGACAGGGTCAGCCCCAGCATTTT. It codes for CASSLGQGQPQHF.

V is TRBV29-1 and J is TRBJ2-3, with 7 bases identical to TRBD1. CDR1 and CDR2 from the germline V gene are SQVTM and ANQGSEA. The CDR3 is made up of 12 amino acids. Losses at the gene ends were 6 bases for V and 5 bases for J; bases not matched to a gene: 5. The CDR3 DNA reads as TGCAGCGTAAACAGGGGAAGAGATACGCAGTATTTT. Its protein product is CSVNRGRDTQYF.

The rearrangement links TRBV24-1 to TRBJ2-1; no reliable D call. The V and J ends lost 4 bases and 8 bases respectively, with 11 bases between them. The CDR3 consists of 13 residues. Germline V gene lookup returns CDR1 KGHDR and CDR2 SFDVKD. CDR3 DNA: TGTGCCACCAGTGACCCCTCTAGATATGAGCAGTTCTTC. Translation gives CATSDPSRYEQFF.

This rearrangement joins TRBV2 to TRBJ1-4; 9 nucleotides align to TRBD1. CDR3 length equals 14 residues. CDR1 is SNHLY and CDR2 is FYNNEI in the germline V gene. The trim removed 5 bases at V and 8 bases at J, leaving 6 bases unmatched. The CDR3 here is CASSRGQGYEKLFF. In DNA, the CDR3 is TGTGCCAGCAGTCGAGGACAGGGGTACGAAAAACTGTTTTTT.

This rearrangement joins TRBV21-1 to TRBJ1-4. TRBV21-1 is listed as a pseudogene. This CDR3 contains 12 residues. CDR3 sequence reads: CARNPANEKLFF. In DNA, the CDR3 is TGTGCCAGAAACCCGGCTAATGAAAAACTGTTTTTT.

This chain links TRBV5-1 with TRBJ1-2; 7 bases align to TRBD1. Looked up from germline, CDR1 is SGHRS and CDR2 is YFSETQ. With V trimmed by 4 bases and J by 8 bases, 11 bases remained unmatched. The CDR3 length is 14 residues. Here the CDR3 DNA reads TGCGCCAGCAGCCCCCTGACAGGGATGGAAGGCTACACCTTC. It codes for CASSPLTGMEGYTF.

The rearrangement links TRBV3-1 (or the pseudogene TRBV3-2) to TRBJ1-4; D uncertain. The length of the CDR3 is 16 residues. The germline V gene encodes CDR1 LGHDT and CDR2 YNNKEL (reference sequence). Trimming cost V 4 bases and J 3 bases, with 15 bases left between them. CDR3 loop: CASSPPTGDANEKLFF. The CDR3 region has the DNA TGTGCCAGCAGCCCGCCGACGGGAGATGCTAATGAAAAACTGTTTTTT.